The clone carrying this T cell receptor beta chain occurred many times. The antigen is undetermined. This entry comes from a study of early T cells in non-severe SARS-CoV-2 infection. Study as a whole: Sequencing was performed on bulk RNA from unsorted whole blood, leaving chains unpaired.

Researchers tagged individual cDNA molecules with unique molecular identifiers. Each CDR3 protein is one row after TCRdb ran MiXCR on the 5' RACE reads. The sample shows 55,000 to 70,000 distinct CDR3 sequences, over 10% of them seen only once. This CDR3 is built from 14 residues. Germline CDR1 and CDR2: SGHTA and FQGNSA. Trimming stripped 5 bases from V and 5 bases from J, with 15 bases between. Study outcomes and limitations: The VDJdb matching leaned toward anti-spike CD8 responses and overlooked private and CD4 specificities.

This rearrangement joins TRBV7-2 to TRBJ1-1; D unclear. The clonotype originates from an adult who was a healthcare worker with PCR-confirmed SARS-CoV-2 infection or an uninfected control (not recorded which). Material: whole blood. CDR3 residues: CASSRTWVLTEAFF. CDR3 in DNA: TGTGCCAGCAGCCGCACGTGGGTTTTAACTGAAGCTTTCTTT.